This paragraph covers one T cell receptor (beta chain) sequence. These data originate in a study of blood T cell repertoires in COVID-19. CDR1 KGHSH and CDR2 LQKENI come from the germline V gene. The CDR3 is 15 amino acids. The ends were cut back, 3 bases at V and 1 base at J, with 13 bases in the middle. Original processing notes: Using reference gene primer amplification, nucleated cell counts were estimated. Method: immunoSEQ multiplex PCR; TCRdb's copy keeps in-frame clones and lacks some. V and J calls plus clone size are reproduced from that table; the DNA served to infer D and trimming. The repertoire holds some 260,000 clones, with 82% as singletons.

Specimen: peripheral blood. The sequence derives from a woman at least 80 years old with active or convalescent COVID-19. V gene TRBV18 combines with J gene TRBJ2-7; possible D gene TRBD2, 6 bases. CDR3 in amino acids: CASSPLPGESYEQYF. CDR3 nucleotide sequence: TGTGCCAGCTCACCCCTCCCGGGAGAGTCCTACGAGCAGTACTTC.